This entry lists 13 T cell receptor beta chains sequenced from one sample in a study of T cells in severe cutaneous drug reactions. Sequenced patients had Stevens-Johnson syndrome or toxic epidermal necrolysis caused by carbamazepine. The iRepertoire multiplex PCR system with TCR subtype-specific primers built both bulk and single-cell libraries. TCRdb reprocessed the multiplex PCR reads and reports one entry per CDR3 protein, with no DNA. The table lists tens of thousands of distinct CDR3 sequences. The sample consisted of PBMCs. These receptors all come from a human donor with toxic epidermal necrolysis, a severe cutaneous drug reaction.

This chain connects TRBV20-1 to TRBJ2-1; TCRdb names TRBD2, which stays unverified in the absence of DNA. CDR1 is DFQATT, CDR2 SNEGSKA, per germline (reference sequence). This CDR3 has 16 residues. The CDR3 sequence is CSARDLAGPSYNEQFF.

The CDR3 sequence is CASSSPRIGRDDYGYTF. The gene calls are TRBV5-1 and TRBJ1-2. Germline V gives CDR1 SGHRS, CDR2 YFSETQ. CDR3 length: 17 residues.

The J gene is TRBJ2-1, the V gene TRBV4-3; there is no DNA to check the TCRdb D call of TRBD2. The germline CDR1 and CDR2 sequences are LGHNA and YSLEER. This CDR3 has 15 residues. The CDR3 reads CASSQDGGVYNEQFF.

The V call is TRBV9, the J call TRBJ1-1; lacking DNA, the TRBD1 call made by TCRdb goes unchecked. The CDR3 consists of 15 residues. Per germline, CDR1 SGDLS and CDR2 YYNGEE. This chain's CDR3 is CASSVQGQMNTEAFF.

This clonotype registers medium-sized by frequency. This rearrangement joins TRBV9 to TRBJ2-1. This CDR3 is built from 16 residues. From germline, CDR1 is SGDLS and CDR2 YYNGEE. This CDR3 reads CASSPNSGSSYNEQFF.

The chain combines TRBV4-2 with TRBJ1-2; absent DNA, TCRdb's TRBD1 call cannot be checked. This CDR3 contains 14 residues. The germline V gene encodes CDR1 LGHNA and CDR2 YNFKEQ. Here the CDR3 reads CASSPGGRGDGYTF.

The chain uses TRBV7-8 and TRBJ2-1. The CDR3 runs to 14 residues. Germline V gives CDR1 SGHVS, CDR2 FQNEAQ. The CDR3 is CASSLQMAYNEQFF.

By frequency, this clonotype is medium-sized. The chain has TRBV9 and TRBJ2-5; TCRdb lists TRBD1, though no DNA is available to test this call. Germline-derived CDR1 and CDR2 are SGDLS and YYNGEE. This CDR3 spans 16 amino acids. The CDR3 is CASSVGSTPGGETQYF.

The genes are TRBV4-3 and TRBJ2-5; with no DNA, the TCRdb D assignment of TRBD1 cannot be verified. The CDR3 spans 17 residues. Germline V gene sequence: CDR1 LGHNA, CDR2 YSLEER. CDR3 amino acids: CASSQEGARGLVETQYF.

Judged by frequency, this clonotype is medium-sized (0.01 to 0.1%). CDR3 in amino acids: CASSYGRGADTQYF. The gene calls are TRBV6-5 and TRBJ2-3; TCRdb names TRBD1, which stays unverified in the absence of DNA. The CDR3 length is 14 residues. In germline, CDR1 is MNHEY, CDR2 SVGAGI.

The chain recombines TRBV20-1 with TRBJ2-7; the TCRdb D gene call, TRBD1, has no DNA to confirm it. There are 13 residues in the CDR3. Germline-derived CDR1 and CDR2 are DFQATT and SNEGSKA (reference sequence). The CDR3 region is CSASLQGAYEQYF.

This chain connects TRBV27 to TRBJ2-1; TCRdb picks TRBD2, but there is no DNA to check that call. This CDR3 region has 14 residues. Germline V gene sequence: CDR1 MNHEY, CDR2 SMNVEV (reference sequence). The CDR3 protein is CASSLTSGYNEQFF.

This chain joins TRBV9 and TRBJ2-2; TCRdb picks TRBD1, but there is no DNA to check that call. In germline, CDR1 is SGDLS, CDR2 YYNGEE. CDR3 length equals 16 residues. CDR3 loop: CASSVGNRDYTGELFF.